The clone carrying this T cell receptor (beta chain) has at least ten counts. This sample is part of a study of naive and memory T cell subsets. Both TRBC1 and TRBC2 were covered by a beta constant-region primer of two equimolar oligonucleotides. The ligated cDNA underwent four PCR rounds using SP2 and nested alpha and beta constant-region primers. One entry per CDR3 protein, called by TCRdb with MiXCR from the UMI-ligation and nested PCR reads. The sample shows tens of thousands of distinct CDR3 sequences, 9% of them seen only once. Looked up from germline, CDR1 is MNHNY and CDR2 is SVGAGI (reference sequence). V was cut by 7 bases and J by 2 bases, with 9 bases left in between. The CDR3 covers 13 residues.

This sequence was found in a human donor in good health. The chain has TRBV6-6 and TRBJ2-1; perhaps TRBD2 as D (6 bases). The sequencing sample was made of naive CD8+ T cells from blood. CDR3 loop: CASKRVAYNEQFF. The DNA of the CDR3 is TGTGCCAGCAAGCGGGTCGCCTACAATGAGCAGTTCTTC.